The source of this TCR beta chain is a study of cytomegalovirus exposure and HLA in healthy donors. Regarding the study as a whole: The study flagged roughly 150 TCR beta chains as cytomegalovirus-associated. Most sequenced TCRs were rare (though some public TCRs occurred in many donors). Subsequent analysis showed first-cohort TCR clusters tending to co-occur in more than 95 validation repertoires. As was reported, the classifier diagnosed cytomegalovirus status with high specificity and sensitivity.

This clone has just one count. The antigen is unknown. Sequencing used immunoSEQ multiplex PCR; TCRdb keeps in-frame clones, though not all of them. The repertoire has 200,000 to 250,000 clones, over 80% of them found once; the top ten carry approximately 0.99%. CDR3 length equals 16 residues. The ends lost 5 bases at V and 7 bases at J; junction bases unmatched: 15. CDR1 is SEHNR and CDR2 is FQNEAQ in the germline V gene (reference sequence). Sequenced sample: PBMCs. This rearrangement joins TRBV7-9 to TRBJ1-1, with 8 bases lining up with TRBD1. The sequence derives from a woman between 18 and 30 years old in good health and CMV-seronegative. In nucleotides, the CDR3 is TGTGCCAGCAGCCCGTCAGCTAATTCAGGGGGCGATGAAGCTTTCTTT. Encoded protein: CASSPSANSGGDEAFF.